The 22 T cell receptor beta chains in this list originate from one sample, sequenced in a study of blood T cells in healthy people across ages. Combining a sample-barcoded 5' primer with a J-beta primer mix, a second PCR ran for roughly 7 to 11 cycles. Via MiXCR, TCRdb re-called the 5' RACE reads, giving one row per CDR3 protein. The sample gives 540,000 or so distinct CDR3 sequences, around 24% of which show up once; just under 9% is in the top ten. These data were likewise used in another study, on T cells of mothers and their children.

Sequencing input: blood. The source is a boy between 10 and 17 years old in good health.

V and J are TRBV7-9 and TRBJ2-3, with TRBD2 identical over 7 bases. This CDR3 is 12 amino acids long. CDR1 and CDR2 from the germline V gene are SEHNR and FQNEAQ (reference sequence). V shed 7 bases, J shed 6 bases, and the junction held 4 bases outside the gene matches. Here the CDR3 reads CASTNGRDTQYF. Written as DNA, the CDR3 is TGTGCCAGCACCAACGGGAGGGATACGCAGTATTTT.

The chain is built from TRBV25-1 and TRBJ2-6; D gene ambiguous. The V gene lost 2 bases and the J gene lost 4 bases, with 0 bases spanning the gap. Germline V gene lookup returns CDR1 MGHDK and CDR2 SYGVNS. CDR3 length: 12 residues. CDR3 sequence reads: CASSEGANVLTF. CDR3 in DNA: TGTGCCAGCAGTGAAGGGGCCAACGTCCTGACTTTC.

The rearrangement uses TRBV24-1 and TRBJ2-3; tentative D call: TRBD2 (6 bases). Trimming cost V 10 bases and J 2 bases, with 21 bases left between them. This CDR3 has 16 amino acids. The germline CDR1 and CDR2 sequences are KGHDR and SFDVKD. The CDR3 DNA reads TGTGCCACAAAAAAGGGCGGGGAACCGTACACAGATACGCAGTATTTT. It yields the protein CATKKGGEPYTDTQYF.

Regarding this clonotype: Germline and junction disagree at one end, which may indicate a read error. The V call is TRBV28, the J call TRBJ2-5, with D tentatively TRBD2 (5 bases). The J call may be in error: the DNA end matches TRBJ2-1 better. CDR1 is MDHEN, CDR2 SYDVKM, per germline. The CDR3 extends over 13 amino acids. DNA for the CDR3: TGTGCCGGCAGCCCCCGAGGGCGGAGGGAGCAGTTCTTC. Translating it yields CAGSPRGRREQFF.

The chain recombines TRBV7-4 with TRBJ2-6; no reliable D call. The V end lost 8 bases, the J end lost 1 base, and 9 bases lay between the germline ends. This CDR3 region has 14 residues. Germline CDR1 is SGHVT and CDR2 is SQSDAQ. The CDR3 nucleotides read TGTGCCAGCCCCCGCGAGTCTGGGGCCAACGTCCTGACTTTC. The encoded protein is CASPRESGANVLTF.

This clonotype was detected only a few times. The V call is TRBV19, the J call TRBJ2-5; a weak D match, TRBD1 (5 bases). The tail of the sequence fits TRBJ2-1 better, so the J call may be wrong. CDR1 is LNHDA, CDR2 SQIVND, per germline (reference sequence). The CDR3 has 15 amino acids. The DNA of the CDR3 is TGTGCCAGTAGTTTAATACAGGAGAGTGACAATGAGCAGTTCTTC. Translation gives CASSLIQESDNEQFF.

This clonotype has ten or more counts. CDR3 nucleotides: TGTGCCAGCAGCCAAGTTCCCTACGAGCAGTACTTC. This gives the protein CASSQVPYEQYF. This chain links TRBV4-2 with TRBJ2-7; D unclear. Per the germline V gene, CDR1 is LGHNA and CDR2 is YNFKEQ. This CDR3 is 12 amino acids long. Deletions cut 1 base from V and 2 bases from J, with 3 bases between.

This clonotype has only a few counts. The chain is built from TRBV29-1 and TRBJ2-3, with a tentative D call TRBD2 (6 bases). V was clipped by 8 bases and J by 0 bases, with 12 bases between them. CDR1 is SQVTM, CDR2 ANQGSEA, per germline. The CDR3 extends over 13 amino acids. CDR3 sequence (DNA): TGCAGCTTAGGAGGGACTAGCACAGATACGCAGTATTTT. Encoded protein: CSLGGTSTDTQYF.

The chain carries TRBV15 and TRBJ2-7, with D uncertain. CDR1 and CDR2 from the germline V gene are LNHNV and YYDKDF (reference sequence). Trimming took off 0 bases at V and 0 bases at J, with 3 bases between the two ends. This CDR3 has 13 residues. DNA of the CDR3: TGTGCCACCAGCAGAGACCCCTCCTACGAGCAGTACTTC. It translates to CATSRDPSYEQYF. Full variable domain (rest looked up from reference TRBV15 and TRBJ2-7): DAMVIQNPRYQVTQFGKPVTLSCSQTLNHNVMYWYQQKSSQAPKLLFHYYDKDFNNEADTPDNFQSRRPNTSFCFLDIRSPGLGDTAMYLCATSRDPSYEQYFGPGTRLTVT.

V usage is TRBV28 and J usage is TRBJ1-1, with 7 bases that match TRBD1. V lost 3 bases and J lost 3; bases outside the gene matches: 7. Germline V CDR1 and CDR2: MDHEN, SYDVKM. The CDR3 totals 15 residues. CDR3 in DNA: TGTGCCAGCAGTTTTAGGGGGCGCCCGGACACTGAAGCTTTCTTT. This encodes CASSFRGRPDTEAFF.

CDR3 loop: CSASNGPAYEQYF. The CDR3 DNA sequence: TGCAGTGCTAGCAACGGGCCGGCCTACGAGCAGTACTTC. V and J are TRBV20-1 and TRBJ2-7; no definite D call. V was shortened by 3 bases and J by 2 bases, with 11 bases between the two germline ends. The CDR3 sequence is 13 residues long. CDR1 and CDR2 from the germline V gene are DFQATT and SNEGSKA (reference sequence).

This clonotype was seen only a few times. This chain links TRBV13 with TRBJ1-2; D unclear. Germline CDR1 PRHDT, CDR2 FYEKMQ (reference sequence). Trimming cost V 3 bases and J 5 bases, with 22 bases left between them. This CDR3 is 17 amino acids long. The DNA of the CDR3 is TGTGCCAGCAGCTTCCCCCCCAGCCCCGAATACCCATATGGCTACACCTTC. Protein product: CASSFPPSPEYPYGYTF.

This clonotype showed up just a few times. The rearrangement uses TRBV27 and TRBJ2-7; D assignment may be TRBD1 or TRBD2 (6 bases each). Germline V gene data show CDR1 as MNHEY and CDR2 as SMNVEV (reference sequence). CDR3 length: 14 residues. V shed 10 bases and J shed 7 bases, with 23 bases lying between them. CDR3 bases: TGTGCCACCCGGGGGCAAACCCTAGGAATGGAGCAGTACTTC. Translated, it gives CATRGQTLGMEQYF.

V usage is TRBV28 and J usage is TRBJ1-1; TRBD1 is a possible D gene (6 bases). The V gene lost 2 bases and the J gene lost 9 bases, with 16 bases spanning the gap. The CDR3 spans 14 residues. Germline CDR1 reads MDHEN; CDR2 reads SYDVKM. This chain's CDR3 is CASSLAWAGDKAFF. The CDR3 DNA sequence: TGTGCCAGCAGTTTAGCGTGGGCAGGGGATAAAGCTTTCTTT.

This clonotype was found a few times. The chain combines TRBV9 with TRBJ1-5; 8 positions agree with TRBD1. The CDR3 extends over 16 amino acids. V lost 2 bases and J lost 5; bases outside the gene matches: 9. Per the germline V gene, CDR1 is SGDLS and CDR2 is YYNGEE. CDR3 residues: CASSVPGRGQDQPQHF. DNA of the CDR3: TGTGCCAGCAGCGTGCCTGGCAGGGGGCAAGATCAGCCCCAGCATTTT. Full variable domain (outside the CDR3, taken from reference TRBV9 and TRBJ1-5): DSGVTQTPKHLITATGQRVTLRCSPRSGDLSVYWYQQSLDQGLQFLIQYYNGEERAKGNILERFSAQQFPDLHSELNLSSLELGDSALYFCASSVPGRGQDQPQHFGDGTRLSIL.

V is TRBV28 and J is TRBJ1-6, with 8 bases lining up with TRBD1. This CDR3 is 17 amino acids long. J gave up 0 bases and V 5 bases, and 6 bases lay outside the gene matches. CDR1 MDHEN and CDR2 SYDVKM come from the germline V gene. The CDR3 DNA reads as TGTGCCAGCAGTCTACGGACAGGGAGCTCCTATAATTCACCCCTCCACTTT. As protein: CASSLRTGSSYNSPLHF.

The CDR3 region has the DNA TGTGCCAGCAGACGGGACTTACAAAATGAGCAGTTCTTC. Its protein product is CASRRDLQNEQFF. V and J are TRBV12-3 or TRBV12-4 and TRBJ2-1; the D gene is possibly TRBD2 (6 bases). V shed 6 bases and J shed 7 bases, with 13 bases lying between them. CDR3 size: 13 residues.

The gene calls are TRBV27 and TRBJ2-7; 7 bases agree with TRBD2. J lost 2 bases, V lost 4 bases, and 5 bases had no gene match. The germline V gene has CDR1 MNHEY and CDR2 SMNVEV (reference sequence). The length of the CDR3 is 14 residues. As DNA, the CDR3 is TGTGCCAGCAGTTGGTCCGGGGGGACCTACGAGCAGTACTTC. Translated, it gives CASSWSGGTYEQYF.

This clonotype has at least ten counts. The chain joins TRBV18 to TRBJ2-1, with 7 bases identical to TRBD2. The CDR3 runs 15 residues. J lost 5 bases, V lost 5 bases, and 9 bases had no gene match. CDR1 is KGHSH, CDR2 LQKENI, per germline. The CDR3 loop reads CASSKTGTKDNEQFF. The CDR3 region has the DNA TGTGCCAGCTCAAAGACCGGGACTAAAGACAATGAGCAGTTCTTC.

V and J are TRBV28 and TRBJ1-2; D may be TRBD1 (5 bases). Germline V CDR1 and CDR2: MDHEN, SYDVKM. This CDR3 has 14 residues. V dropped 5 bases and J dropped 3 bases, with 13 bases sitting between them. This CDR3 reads CASSRRARDYGYTF. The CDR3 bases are TGTGCCAGCAGTCGGAGGGCCAGGGACTATGGCTACACCTTC.

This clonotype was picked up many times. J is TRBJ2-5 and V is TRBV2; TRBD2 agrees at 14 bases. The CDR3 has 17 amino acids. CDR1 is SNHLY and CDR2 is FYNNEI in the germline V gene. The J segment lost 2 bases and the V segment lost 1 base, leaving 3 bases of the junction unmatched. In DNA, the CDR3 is TGTGCCAGCAGTGAAGGACTAGCGGGAGGGCCTCAAGAGACCCAGTACTTC. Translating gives CASSEGLAGGPQETQYF.

This chain's CDR3 is CASSQGPKGRGYEQYF. The CDR3 DNA follows: TGCGCCAGCAGCCAAGGTCCGAAGGGGCGCGGCTACGAGCAGTACTTC. V usage is TRBV4-1 and J usage is TRBJ2-7; a possible D gene is TRBD1 (5 bases). Germline V gene sequence: CDR1 MGHRA, CDR2 YSYEKL. This CDR3 region has 16 residues. V lost 1 base to trimming and J lost 3 bases, with 16 bases between them.